The 25 T cell receptor beta chains below come from one sample, sequenced in a study of post-analysis software for immune sequencing data. Study observations and caveats: With TRBV5-6, TRBV5-1 and TRBV20-1 included, about five TRBV segments were more frequent in patients than in controls.

No cognate antigen is known for these TCRs. Unique-molecular-identifier-tagged TCR beta cDNA libraries were used. A single record per CDR3 protein comes from TCRdb applying MiXCR to the PCR reads. The sample has more than 450,000 distinct CDR3 sequences; around 44% are singletons. Material: blood. The receptors were sampled from a girl aged 5 to 17 with multiple sclerosis.

The CDR3 DNA sequence: TGTGCCAGCAGCCCCAACGCGGCGCCTTATAGCAATCAGCCCCAGCATTTT. Protein: CASSPNAAPYSNQPQHF. The chain employs TRBV7-8 and TRBJ1-5; D unclear. Germline V gene sequence: CDR1 SGHVS, CDR2 FQNEAQ. V was trimmed by 5 bases and J by 0 bases, leaving 17 bases between them. There are 17 residues in the CDR3.

This clonotype was counted between two and nine times. The chain employs TRBV6-5 and TRBJ2-1; a possible D gene is TRBD2 (6 bases). Germline V lookup: CDR1 MNHEY, CDR2 SVGAGI. Trimming cost V 5 bases and J 0 bases, with 11 bases left between them. CDR3 length: 15 residues. The CDR3 DNA follows: TGTGCCAGCAGTCTCCCCGGGAGCTCCTACAATGAGCAGTTCTTC. It codes for CASSLPGSSYNEQFF.

This chain connects TRBV10-3 to TRBJ2-5; D possibly uses TRBD1 or TRBD2 (5 bases each). Trimming stripped 6 bases from V and 2 bases from J, with 10 bases between. Germline values: CDR1 ENHRY, CDR2 SYGVKD. This CDR3 has 13 residues. The chain's CDR3 is CAIRGVEQETQYF. The CDR3 DNA is TGTGCCATCAGGGGGGTTGAGCAAGAGACCCAGTACTTC.

This chain links TRBV20-1 with TRBJ2-3, with TRBD2 as a possible D gene (5 bases). This CDR3 region has 13 residues. With 6 bases removed from V and 0 bases from J, the gap between germline ends came to 10 bases. Germline values: CDR1 DFQATT, CDR2 SNEGSKA (reference sequence). CDR3: CSALAPSTDTQYF. The CDR3, as DNA: TGCAGTGCCCTAGCCCCTAGCACAGATACGCAGTATTTT.

This clonotype was observed a handful of times. This chain links TRBV20-1 with TRBJ2-7; TRBD2 matches 8 bases. CDR3 length equals 14 residues. J lost 1 base, V lost 6 bases, and 8 bases had no gene match. Germline values: CDR1 DFQATT, CDR2 SNEGSKA (reference sequence). The DNA of the CDR3 is TGCAGTGCCATACCCGGGAGGGGGTCCTACGAGCAGTACTTC. It translates to CSAIPGRGSYEQYF.

The chain recombines TRBV3-1 with TRBJ2-3; tentative D call: TRBD1 (6 bases). The germline gives CDR1 LGHDT, CDR2 YNNKEL (reference sequence). Trimming pared 4 bases from V and 6 bases from J, leaving 23 bases between. CDR3 length: 17 amino acids. In nucleotides, the CDR3 is TGTGCCAGCAGCCCCGTGCTAGTGGGGGCGCGAGGGGATACGCAGTATTTT. Protein: CASSPVLVGARGDTQYF.

V usage is TRBV9 and J usage is TRBJ2-5; tentatively, D is TRBD1 or TRBD2 (6 bases each). V was clipped by 4 bases and J by 8 bases, with 18 bases between them. In germline, CDR1 is SGDLS, CDR2 YYNGEE. CDR3 length equals 14 residues. The CDR3 region has the DNA TGTGCCAGCAGCTCCATGAGGGGGGAGGATACCCAGTACTTC. As protein: CASSSMRGEDTQYF.

The rearrangement links TRBV12-3 or TRBV12-4 to TRBJ2-5; no reliable D call. This CDR3 has 13 residues. V lost 6 bases, J lost 5 bases, and 13 bases lay in between. The CDR3, as DNA: TGTGCCAGCAGAAGGGAACAGTGGGAGACCCAGTACTTC. It translates to CASRREQWETQYF.

This clonotype was found a few times. This chain connects TRBV5-1 to TRBJ2-5; D may be TRBD2 (5 bases). This CDR3 region has 14 residues. Trimming cost V 2 bases and J 2 bases, with 10 bases left between them. Germline lookup yields CDR1 SGHRS and CDR2 YFSETQ. The DNA for the CDR3 is TGCGCCAGCAGCTTAAGTCTAGCTCAAGAGACCCAGTACTTC. This encodes CASSLSLAQETQYF. Based on the CDR3 plus reference TRBV5-1 and TRBJ2-5, the full variable domain is KAGVTQTPRYLIKTRGQQVTLSCSPISGHRSVSWYQQTPGQGLQFLFEYFSETQRNKGNFPGRFSGRQFSNSRSEMNVSTLELGDSALYLCASSLSLAQETQYFGPGTRLLVL.

This clonotype showed up just a few times. J is TRBJ2-3 and V is TRBV5-1; 13 nucleotides align to TRBD2. With 4 bases clipped from V and 0 bases from J, the junction kept 5 bases outside the gene matches. CDR3 length: 17 residues. Per the germline V gene, CDR1 is SGHRS and CDR2 is YFSETQ. The CDR3 DNA reads as TGCGCCAGCAGCCCGGGACTAGCGGGGACTAGCACAGATACGCAGTATTTT. This sequence encodes CASSPGLAGTSTDTQYF.

This clonotype has a handful of counts. The chain is built from TRBV7-2 and TRBJ2-3, with D maybe TRBD1 (5 bases). CDR3 length: 15 residues. Trimming removed 6 bases from V and 1 base from J, with 14 bases in between. Per germline, CDR1 SGHTA and CDR2 FQGNSA. CDR3 amino acids: CASSHLTGRTDTQYF. CDR3 DNA sequence: TGTGCCAGCAGTCATCTTACAGGACGCACAGATACGCAGTATTTT.

Worth noting for this clonotype: A junction end diverges from the germline sequence, so it may reflect a read error. The chain carries TRBV6-5 and TRBJ1-5; D gene uncertain. From germline, CDR1 is MNHEY and CDR2 SVGAGI. The CDR3 extends over 16 amino acids. The CDR3 protein is CASSYSAPLRGQPQHF. The CDR3 nucleotides read TGTGCCAGCAGTTACTCGGCGCCTCTACGGGGTCAGCCTCAGCATTTT.

A few counts support this clonotype. The V gene is TRBV5-1, the J gene TRBJ2-7, with TRBD1 as a possible D gene (6 bases). Germline values: CDR1 SGHRS, CDR2 YFSETQ. This CDR3 has 13 amino acids. V was shortened by 3 bases and J by 0 bases, with 7 bases between the two germline ends. CDR3 sequence reads: CASSWDNSYEQYF. CDR3 bases: TGCGCCAGCAGCTGGGACAACTCCTACGAGCAGTACTTC.

The chain links TRBV12-3 or TRBV12-4 to TRBJ1-5; D uncertain. Trimming removed 0 bases from V and 9 bases from J, with 12 bases in between. This CDR3 has 14 amino acids. This CDR3 is CASSLAGAVRPQHF. The CDR3, as DNA: TGTGCCAGCAGTTTAGCCGGTGCGGTAAGGCCCCAGCATTTT.

The rearrangement uses TRBV2 and TRBJ1-1; TRBD1 is a possible D gene (6 bases). CDR1 SNHLY and CDR2 FYNNEI come from the germline V gene. With 8 bases removed from V and 3 bases from J, the gap between germline ends came to 16 bases. The CDR3 covers 14 residues. CDR3 nucleotide sequence: TGTGCCAGCCGCACGGCCGGGGGCTACACTGAAGCTTTCTTT. Protein: CASRTAGGYTEAFF.

Only a few counts were recorded for this clonotype. The chain has TRBV4-1 and TRBJ2-6, with 8 nucleotides matching TRBD1. The CDR3 is 17 residues long. Germline lookup yields CDR1 MGHRA and CDR2 YSYEKL. The junction had 7 bases not matched to a gene; V was cut back by 6 bases and J by 0 bases. CDR3 protein: CASSRGTGPSGANVLTF. CDR3 nucleotides: TGCGCCAGCAGTCGCGGGACAGGTCCCTCTGGGGCCAACGTCCTGACTTTC.

This clonotype was found a few times. The V call is TRBV12-3 or TRBV12-4, the J call TRBJ2-3, with unresolved D. With 6 bases removed from V and 4 bases from J, the gap between germline ends came to 5 bases. The CDR3 contains 11 residues. The CDR3 region has the DNA TGTGCCAGCAGGCCCGCAGATACGCAGTATTTT. Protein sequence: CASRPADTQYF.

The chain uses TRBV12-3 or TRBV12-4 and TRBJ1-2, with 9 positions matching TRBD1. V lost 7 bases, J lost 8 bases, and 11 bases stayed unmatched. The CDR3 is 14 residues long. The CDR3 sequence: CASTQGQGAGGYTF. Written as DNA, the CDR3 is TGTGCCAGCACCCAGGGACAGGGAGCGGGCGGCTACACCTTC.

The rearrangement uses TRBV27 and TRBJ2-3, with D maybe TRBD1 (5 bases). From germline, CDR1 is MNHEY and CDR2 SMNVEV (reference sequence). This CDR3 is 15 amino acids long. Trimming removed 3 bases from V and 2 bases from J, with 12 bases in between. CDR3 DNA: TGTGCCAGCAGTTTGGTCTTCGGACACACAGATACGCAGTATTTT. Translating it yields CASSLVFGHTDTQYF.

In its sample, this clonotype was seen a few times. The chain has TRBV20-1 and TRBJ1-2; TRBD1 might be the D (6 bases). Germline V CDR1 and CDR2: DFQATT, SNEGSKA (reference sequence). V was pared by 5 bases and J by 2 bases, with 12 bases between. CDR3 length equals 13 residues. The CDR3: CSAEGVRNYGYTF. As DNA, the CDR3 is TGCAGTGCTGAGGGGGTGCGGAACTATGGCTACACCTTC.

This clonotype has only one observation. V gene TRBV6-6 combines with J gene TRBJ1-2; D ambiguous. The V gene's germline CDR1 is MNHNY and CDR2 SVGAGI (reference sequence). The CDR3 runs 14 residues. V lost 5 bases and J lost 4, with 14 bases in between. The CDR3 DNA reads TGTGCCAGCAGTGGTTACATGGAACCCTATGGCTACACCTTC. Amino acids: CASSGYMEPYGYTF.

V usage is TRBV7-3 and J usage is TRBJ2-1, with 10 bases aligning to TRBD1. The germline V gene has CDR1 SGHTA and CDR2 FQGTGA. V dropped 2 bases and J dropped 7; count of bases not matched to a gene: 5. This CDR3 contains 15 residues. CDR3 DNA: TGTGCCAGCAGCTTAGACAGGGGGCGTAAGAATGAGCAGTTCTTC. Protein sequence: CASSLDRGRKNEQFF.

Only one count was recorded for this clonotype. This chain links TRBV20-1 with TRBJ2-5; D remains ambiguous. The J call may be mistaken, given a closer DNA end match to TRBJ2-7. CDR1 DFQATT and CDR2 SNEGSKA come from the germline V gene (reference sequence). This CDR3 region has 12 residues. The CDR3 protein is CSAPTAFYEQYF. The DNA for the CDR3 is TGCAGTGCCCCCACCGCCTTCTACGAGCAGTACTTC.

This chain connects TRBV20-1 to TRBJ1-2, with D unclear. CDR1 and CDR2 (germline): DFQATT, SNEGSKA (reference sequence). V lost 0 bases to trimming and J lost 3 bases, with 5 bases between them. The length of the CDR3 is 12 residues. The CDR3 nucleotides read TGCAGTGCTAGAGATGGGGACTATGGCTACACCTTC. Residues: CSARDGDYGYTF.

This chain links TRBV3-1 with TRBJ2-7; 9 bases agree with TRBD2. The V and J ends lost 5 bases and 0 bases, in that order; junction bases with no gene match: 5. The CDR3 has 15 residues. Germline V gene sequence: CDR1 LGHDT, CDR2 YNNKEL (reference sequence). The CDR3 loop reads CASSSRAGGSYEQYF. The CDR3 DNA sequence: TGTGCCAGCAGCTCTCGAGCGGGAGGCTCCTACGAGCAGTACTTC.